This T cell receptor (beta chain) derives from a study of molecular identifiers for immune sequencing clone quantification. General study results and limits: In CMV-specific effectors, clones above 20 copies held over 99% of molecules; naive, under 1%.

Preparation of the bulk TCR libraries relied on previously described methods and listed TCR primers. TCRdb independently ran MiXCR on the PCR reads; one entry per CDR3 protein. The table includes about 510,000 distinct CDR3 sequences, 25% detected once. This clonotype has just one count. Its specificity is not known. Naive CD8 library inputs spanned about 19,000 to 1,000,000 sorted cells and 10%, 30% or 50% RNA. CDR1 is SNHLY, CDR2 FYNNEI, per germline. The CDR3 sequence is 12 residues long. V lost 6 bases and J lost 4, with 9 bases in between. The specimen sequenced was naive CD8+ T cells from blood, with Jurkat cell RNA spiked in. Sample subset: FACS-sorted CD8+CD4-CCR7+CD45RA+ naive T cells. The chain recombines TRBV2 with TRBJ1-1; tentative D call: TRBD1 (6 bases). This TCR was recovered from a human donor in good health. Some libraries in this study had Jurkat cell RNA spiked in. The CDR3 DNA reads as TGTGCCAGCAGCACAGGGCCCACTGAAGCTTTCTTT. This encodes CASSTGPTEAFF.